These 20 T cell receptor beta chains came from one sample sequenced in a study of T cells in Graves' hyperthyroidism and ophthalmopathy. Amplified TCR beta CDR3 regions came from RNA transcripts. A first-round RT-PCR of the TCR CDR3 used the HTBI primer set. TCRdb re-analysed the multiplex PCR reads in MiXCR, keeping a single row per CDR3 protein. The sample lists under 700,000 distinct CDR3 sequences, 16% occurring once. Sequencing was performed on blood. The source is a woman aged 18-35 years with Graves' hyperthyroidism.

The DNA for the CDR3 is TGCGCCAGCAGCTTTGCGGGCCCTGGAAACACCATATATTTT. It specifies CASSFAGPGNTIYF. The chain has TRBV5-1 and TRBJ1-3; D call uncertain. The CDR3 is made up of 14 amino acids. Trimming took 2 bases from V and 2 from J, leaving 8 bases between them. CDR1 is SGHRS and CDR2 is YFSETQ in the germline V gene. Combining the CDR3 with reference TRBV5-1 and TRBJ1-3 gives the whole variable domain KAGVTQTPRYLIKTRGQQVTLSCSPISGHRSVSWYQQTPGQGLQFLFEYFSETQRNKGNFPGRFSGRQFSNSRSEMNVSTLELGDSALYLCASSFAGPGNTIYFGEGSWLTVV.

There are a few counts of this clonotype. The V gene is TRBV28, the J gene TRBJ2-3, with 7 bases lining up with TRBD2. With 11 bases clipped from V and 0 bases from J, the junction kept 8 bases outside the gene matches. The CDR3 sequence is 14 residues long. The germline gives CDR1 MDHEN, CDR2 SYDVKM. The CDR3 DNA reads TGTGCCGGGGGGGGACTTCCTAGCACAGATACGCAGTATTTT. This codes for CAGGGLPSTDTQYF. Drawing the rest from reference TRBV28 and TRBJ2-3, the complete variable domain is DVKVTQSSRYLVKRTGEKVFLECVQDMDHENMFWYRQDPGLGLRLIYFSYDVKMKEKGDIPEGYSVSREKKERFSLILESASTNQTSMYLCAGGGLPSTDTQYFGPGTRLTVL.

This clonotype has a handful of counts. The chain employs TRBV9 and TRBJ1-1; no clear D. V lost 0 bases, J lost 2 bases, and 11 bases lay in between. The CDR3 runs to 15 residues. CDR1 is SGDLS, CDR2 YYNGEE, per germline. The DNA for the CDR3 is TGTGCCAGCAGCGTAGGTGCAGGTTCTAACACTGAAGCTTTCTTT. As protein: CASSVGAGSNTEAFF.

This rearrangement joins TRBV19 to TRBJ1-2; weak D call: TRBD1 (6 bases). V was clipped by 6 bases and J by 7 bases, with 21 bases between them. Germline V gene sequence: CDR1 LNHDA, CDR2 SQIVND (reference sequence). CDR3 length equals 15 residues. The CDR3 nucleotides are TGTGCCAGTAGACTTCTCTCGGACAGCGCTGTTGGCTACACCTTC. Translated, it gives CASRLLSDSAVGYTF.

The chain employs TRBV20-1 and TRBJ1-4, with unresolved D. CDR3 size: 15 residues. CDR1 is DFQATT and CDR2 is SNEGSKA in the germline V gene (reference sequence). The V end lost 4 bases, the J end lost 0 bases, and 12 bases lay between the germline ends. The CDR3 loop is CSAMADPATNEKLFF. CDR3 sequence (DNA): TGCAGTGCTATGGCTGACCCCGCAACTAATGAAAAACTGTTTTTT.

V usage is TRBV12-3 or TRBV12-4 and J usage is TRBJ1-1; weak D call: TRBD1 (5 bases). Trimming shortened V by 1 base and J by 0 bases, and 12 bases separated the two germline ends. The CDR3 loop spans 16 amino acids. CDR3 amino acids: CASSLVEGRMNTEAFF. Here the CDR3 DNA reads TGTGCCAGCAGTTTAGTCGAGGGGAGGATGAACACTGAAGCTTTCTTT.

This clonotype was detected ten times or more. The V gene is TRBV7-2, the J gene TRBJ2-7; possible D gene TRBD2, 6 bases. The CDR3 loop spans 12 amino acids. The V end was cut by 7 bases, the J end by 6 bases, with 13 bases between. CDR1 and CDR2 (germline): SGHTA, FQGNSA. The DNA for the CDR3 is TGTGCCAGCAATAATAGCGGCGGCGAGCAGTACTTC. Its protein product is CASNNSGGEQYF.

CDR3: CASSGHPHYEQYF. In DNA form, the CDR3 reads TGTGCCAGCAGTGGCCACCCGCACTACGAGCAGTACTTC. The chain uses TRBV28 and TRBJ2-7; no definite D call. The CDR3 has 13 amino acids. CDR1 is MDHEN, CDR2 SYDVKM, per germline. V was shortened by 5 bases and J by 3 bases, with 11 bases between the two germline ends.

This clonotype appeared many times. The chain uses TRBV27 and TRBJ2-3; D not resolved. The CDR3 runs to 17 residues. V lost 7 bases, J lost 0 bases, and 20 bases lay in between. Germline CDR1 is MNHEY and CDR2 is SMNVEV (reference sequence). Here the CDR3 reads CASNPLWEGASTDTQYF. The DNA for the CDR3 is TGTGCCAGCAATCCTCTCTGGGAAGGAGCTAGCACAGATACGCAGTATTTT.

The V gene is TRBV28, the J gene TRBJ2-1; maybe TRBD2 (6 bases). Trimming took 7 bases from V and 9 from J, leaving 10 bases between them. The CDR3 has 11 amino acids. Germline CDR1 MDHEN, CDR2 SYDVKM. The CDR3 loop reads CASNEEGEQFF. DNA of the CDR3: TGTGCCAGCAACGAGGAGGGTGAGCAGTTCTTC.

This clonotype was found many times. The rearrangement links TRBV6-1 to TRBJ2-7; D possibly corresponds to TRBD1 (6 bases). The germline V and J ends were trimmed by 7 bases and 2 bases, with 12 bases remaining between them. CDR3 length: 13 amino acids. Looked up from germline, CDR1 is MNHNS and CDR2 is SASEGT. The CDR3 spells CASNTGSAYEQYF. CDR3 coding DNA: TGTGCCAGCAACACAGGGTCGGCCTACGAGCAGTACTTC.

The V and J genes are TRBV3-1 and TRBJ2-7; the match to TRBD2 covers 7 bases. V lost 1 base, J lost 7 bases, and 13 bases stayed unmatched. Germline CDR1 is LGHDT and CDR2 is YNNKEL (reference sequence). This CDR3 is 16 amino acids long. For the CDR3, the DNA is TGTGCCAGCAGCCAAGGCCCGGGACTACCCAACTATGAGCAGTACTTC. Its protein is CASSQGPGLPNYEQYF.

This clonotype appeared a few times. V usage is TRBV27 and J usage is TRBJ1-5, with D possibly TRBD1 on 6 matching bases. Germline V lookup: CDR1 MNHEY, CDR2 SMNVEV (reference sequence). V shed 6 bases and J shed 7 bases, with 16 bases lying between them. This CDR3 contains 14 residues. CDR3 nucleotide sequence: TGTGCCAGCAGAGATTTCCGGGACAACCAGCCCCAGCATTTT. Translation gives CASRDFRDNQPQHF.

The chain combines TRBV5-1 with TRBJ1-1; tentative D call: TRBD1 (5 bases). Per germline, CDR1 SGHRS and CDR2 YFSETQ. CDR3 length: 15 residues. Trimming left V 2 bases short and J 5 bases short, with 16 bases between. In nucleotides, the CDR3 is TGCGCCAGCAGCTTCGGCCGGAGAAAGGGGACTGAAGCTTTCTTT. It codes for CASSFGRRKGTEAFF. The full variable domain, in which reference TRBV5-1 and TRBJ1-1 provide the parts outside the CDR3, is KAGVTQTPRYLIKTRGQQVTLSCSPISGHRSVSWYQQTPGQGLQFLFEYFSETQRNKGNFPGRFSGRQFSNSRSEMNVSTLELGDSALYLCASSFGRRKGTEAFFGQGTRLTVV.

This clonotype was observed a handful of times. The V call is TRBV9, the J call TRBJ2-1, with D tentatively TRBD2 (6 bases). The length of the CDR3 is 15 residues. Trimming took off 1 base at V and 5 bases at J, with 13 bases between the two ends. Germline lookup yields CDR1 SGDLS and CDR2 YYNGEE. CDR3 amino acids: CASSVIRDSDNEQFF. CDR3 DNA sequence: TGTGCCAGCAGCGTAATCCGGGACTCTGACAATGAGCAGTTCTTC.

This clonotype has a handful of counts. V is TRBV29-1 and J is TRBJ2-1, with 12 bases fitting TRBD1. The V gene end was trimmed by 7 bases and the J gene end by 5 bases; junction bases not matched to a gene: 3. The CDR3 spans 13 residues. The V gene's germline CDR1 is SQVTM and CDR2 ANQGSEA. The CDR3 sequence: CSGDRGRNNEQFF. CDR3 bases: TGCAGCGGGGACAGGGGGCGGAACAATGAGCAGTTCTTC.

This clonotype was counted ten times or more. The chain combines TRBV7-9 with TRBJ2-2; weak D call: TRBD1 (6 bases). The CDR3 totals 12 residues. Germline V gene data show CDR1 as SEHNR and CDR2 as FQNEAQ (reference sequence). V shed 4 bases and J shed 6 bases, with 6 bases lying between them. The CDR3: CASSSGAGELFF. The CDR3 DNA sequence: TGTGCCAGCAGCTCAGGGGCCGGGGAGCTGTTTTTT.

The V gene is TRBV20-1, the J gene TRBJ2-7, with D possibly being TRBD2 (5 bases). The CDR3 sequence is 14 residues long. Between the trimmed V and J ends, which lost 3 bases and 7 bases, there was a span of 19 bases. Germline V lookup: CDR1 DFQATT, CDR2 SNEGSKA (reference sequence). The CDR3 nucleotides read TGCAGTGCTAGCCCGGGGTTCCAGTCAGGAGAGCAGTACTTC. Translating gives CSASPGFQSGEQYF.

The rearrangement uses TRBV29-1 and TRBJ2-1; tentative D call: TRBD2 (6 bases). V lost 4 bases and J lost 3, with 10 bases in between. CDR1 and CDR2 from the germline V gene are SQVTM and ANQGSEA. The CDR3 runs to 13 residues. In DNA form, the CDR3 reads TGCAGCGTTGTGGGGGGTAACTACAATGAGCAGTTCTTC. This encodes CSVVGGNYNEQFF.

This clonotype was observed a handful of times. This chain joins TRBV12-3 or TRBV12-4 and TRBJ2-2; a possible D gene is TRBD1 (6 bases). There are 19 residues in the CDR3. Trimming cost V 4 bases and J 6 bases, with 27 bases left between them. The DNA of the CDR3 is TGTGCCAGCAGTTCGACCCTAGGGGCCTACAAGACAGGATCCGGGGAGCTGTTTTTT. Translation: CASSSTLGAYKTGSGELFF.